Sequencing of this T cell receptor (beta chain) was carried out in a study of blood T cell repertoires in COVID-19. The CDR3 consists of 14 residues. Germline V CDR1 and CDR2: SGHDN, FVKESK. V trimming: 7 bases; J trimming: 8 bases; junction bases outside the gene matches: 7. This clone has more than one count but fewer than ten. The data were produced by immunoSEQ multiplex PCR, yet TCRdb's version contains in-frame clones alone and is incomplete. This sample carries over 200,000 clones, roughly four fifths of them seen once, and the ten largest clones take about 7.8%. The clonotype originates from a woman of 80 years or more with COVID-19, enrolled during active disease. Sequenced sample: peripheral blood. This chain connects TRBV14 to TRBJ1-6; 8 bases align to TRBD1. The CDR3 DNA is TGTGCCAGCAAAGGACAGGGACACGATTCACCCCTCCACTTT. This translates into CASKGQGHDSPLHF.